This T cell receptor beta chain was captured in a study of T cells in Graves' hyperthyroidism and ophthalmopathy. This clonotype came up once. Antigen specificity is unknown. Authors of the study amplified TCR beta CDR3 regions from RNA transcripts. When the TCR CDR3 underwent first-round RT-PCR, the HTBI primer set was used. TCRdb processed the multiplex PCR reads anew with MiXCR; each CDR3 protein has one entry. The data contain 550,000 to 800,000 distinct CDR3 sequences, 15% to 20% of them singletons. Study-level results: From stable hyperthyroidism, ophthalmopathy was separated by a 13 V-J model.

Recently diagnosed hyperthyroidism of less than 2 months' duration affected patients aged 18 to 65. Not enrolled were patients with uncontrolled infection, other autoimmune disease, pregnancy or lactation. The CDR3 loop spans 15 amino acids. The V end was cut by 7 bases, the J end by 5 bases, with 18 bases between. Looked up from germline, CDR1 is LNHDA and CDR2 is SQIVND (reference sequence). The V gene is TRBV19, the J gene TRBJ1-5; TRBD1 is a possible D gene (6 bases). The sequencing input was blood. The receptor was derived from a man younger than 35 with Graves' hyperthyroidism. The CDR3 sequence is CASTTVGHSDQPQHF. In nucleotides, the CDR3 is TGTGCCAGTACGACTGTGGGACACTCAGATCAGCCCCAGCATTTT.